The present TCR beta chain was sequenced within a study of T cells after yellow fever vaccination (dated by TCRdb to 2018 to 2020). Notes on the research overall: Libraries from fractions with low cell numbers were prepared with the SMART-Seq v4 Ultra Low Input RNA kit. To follow T-cell clones before and after primary and booster YFV17D yellow fever vaccination, bulk TCR alpha and beta repertoires were sequenced over time. Two healthy male donors, one aged 18 to 30 and one aged 30 to 40 years, made up the cohort. Blood was drawn at multiple timepoints before and after primary and secondary immunization, with bulk PBMC replicates and cell subsets isolated. Paper-wide results and their limitations: A small fraction of clonotypes appeared in both the CD4 and CD8 compartments, likely as a result of convergent recombination. The study included only a couple of donors, which limits how far the findings can be generalized. Computational filtering was required because FACS-sorted repertoires could contain abundant contaminating clonotypes from the bulk population. The secondary T-cell response was found to be weaker but faster than the primary response, with a peak reached on day 5 rather than on day 15. Most clones expanded after primary vaccination (about 96% of CD4 and approximately 90% of CD8) were re-detected after the booster, suggesting that broad memory maintenance occurred.

Notes on this clonotype: The target of this receptor is not known. The sample holds no much larger clone one base away, and base qualities are not on file.

The germline V gene yields WSHSY for CDR1 and SAAADI for CDR2. Including cysteine and phenylalanine, the CDR3 has 12 amino acids. The retained sequence is limited to the CDR3, 36 bases, with the frame set at the first base. Trimming removed 6 bases from V and 7 bases from J, leaving 10 bases between the germline ends. Sequencing used an Illumina NovaSeq 6000. Synthesis of TCR cDNA relied on 5'RACE template switching, a step that introduced a universal primer site along with unique molecular identifiers. cDNA synthesis was primed from both the TCR alpha and TCR beta constant segments. Library amplification involved two PCR steps, and the second step added sample barcodes and sequencing adapters. Libraries were sequenced on Illumina HiSeq 2500 (2x100 bp) or NovaSeq (2x150 bp). From the authors' description of their analysis: Demultiplexing of reads and collapsing into UMI consensus sequences were performed with MIGEC, and V(D)J alignment was carried out with MiXCR. Clonotypes responding to the vaccine were identified with edgeR on replicate PBMC samples, with the criteria of FDR below 0.01 and a log2 fold change above 5 up to day 15. Each bulk clonotype was labeled CD4 or CD8 based on which sequenced repertoire, CD4 or CD8, contained the clonotype at higher abundance. The public reads were reprocessed in TCRdb via fastp at Q25 and MiXCR, keeping in-frame beta chains. Rows merge per CDR3 protein into single entries with the most common DNA and genes. The V and J calls were determined by TCRdb, not by the authors. Across this sample there are 95,000 to 100,000 distinct CDR3 sequences, with roughly 6% seen only once. About 38% of the sample rests with the top ten.

This sample's treatment or condition label indicates: live attenuated yellow fever vaccine strain. A standard Ficoll-Paque protocol was used to isolate PBMCs from peripheral blood. CD4 and CD8 T-cell fractions were isolated with Dynabeads CD4 and CD8 positive selection kits. TriZol was used to extract RNA from bulk PBMCs, from CD4 and CD8 fractions, and from dextramer-positive and dextramer-negative fractions. This specimen consisted of CD8+ T cells sorted from PBMCs, obtained 10 days after the yellow fever booster vaccination. This TCR was sampled from a young man who received the YFV17D yellow fever vaccine. The rearranged chain carries TRBV10-2 and TRBJ2-1; the D gene is unclear. The encoded CDR3 is CASRVSSNEQFF. The DNA is TGCGCCAGCAGGGTTAGCAGTAATGAGCAGTTCTTC.